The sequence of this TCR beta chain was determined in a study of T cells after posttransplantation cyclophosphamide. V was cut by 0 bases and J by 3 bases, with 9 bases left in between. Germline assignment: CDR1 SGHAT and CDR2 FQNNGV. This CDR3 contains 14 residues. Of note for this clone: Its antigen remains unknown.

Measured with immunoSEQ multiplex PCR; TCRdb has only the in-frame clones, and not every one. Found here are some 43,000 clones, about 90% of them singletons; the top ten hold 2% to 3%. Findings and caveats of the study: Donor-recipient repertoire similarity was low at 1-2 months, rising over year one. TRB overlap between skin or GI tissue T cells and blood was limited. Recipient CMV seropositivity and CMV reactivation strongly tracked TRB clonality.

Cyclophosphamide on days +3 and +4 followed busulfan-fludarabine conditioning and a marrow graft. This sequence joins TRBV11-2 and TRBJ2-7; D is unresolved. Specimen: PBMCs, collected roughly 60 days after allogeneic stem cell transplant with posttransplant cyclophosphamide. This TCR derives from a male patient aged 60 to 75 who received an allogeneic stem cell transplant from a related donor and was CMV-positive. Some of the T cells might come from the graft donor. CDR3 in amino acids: CASSLDPGNYEQYF. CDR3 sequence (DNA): TGTGCCAGCAGCTTAGATCCAGGAAACTACGAGCAGTACTTC.